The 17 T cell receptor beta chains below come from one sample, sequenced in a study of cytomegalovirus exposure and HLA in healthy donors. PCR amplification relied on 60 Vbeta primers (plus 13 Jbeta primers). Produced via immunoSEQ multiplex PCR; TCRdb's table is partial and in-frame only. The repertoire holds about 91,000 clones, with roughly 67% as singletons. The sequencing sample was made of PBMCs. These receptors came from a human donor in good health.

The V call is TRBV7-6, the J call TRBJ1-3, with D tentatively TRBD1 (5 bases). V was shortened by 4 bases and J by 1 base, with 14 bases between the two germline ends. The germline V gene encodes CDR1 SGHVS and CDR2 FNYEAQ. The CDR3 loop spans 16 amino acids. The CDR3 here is CASSSQGAVSGNTIYF. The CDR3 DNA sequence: TGTGCCAGCAGCTCTCAAGGGGCGGTGTCTGGAAACACCATATATTTT.

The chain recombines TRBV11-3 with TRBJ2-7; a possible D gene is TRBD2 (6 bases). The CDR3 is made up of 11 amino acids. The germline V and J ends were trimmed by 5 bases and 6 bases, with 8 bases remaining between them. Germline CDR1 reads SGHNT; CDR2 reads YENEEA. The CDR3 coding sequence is TGTGCCAGCAGCATCGGGGGCGAGCAGTACTTC. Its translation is CASSIGGEQYF.

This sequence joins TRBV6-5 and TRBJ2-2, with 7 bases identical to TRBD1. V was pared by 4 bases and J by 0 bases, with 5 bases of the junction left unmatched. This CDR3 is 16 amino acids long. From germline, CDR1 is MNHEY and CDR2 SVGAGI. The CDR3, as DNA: TGTGCCAGCAGTTGGGGACAGCCTTCGAACACCGGGGAGCTGTTTTTT. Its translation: CASSWGQPSNTGELFF.

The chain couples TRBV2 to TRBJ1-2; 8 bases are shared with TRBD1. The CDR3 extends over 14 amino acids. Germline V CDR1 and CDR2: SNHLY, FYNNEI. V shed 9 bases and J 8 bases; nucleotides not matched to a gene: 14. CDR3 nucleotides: TGTGCCAGTATGCCAGGGGGCCCTGGTGACGGCTACACCTTC. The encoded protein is CASMPGGPGDGYTF.

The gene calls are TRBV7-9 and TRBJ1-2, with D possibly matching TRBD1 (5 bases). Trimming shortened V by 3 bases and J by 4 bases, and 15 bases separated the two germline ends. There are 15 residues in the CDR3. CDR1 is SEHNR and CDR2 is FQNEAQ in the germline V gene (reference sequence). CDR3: CASSFLGDQTYGYTF. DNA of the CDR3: TGTGCCAGCAGCTTTTTAGGGGATCAGACCTATGGCTACACCTTC.

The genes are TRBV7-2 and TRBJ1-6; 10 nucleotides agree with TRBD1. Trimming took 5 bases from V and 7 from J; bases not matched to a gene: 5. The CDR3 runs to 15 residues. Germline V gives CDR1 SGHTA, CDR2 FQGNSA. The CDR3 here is CASSRDRGLNSPLHF. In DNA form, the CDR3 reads TGTGCCAGCAGCCGTGACAGGGGGCTGAATTCACCCCTCCACTTT.

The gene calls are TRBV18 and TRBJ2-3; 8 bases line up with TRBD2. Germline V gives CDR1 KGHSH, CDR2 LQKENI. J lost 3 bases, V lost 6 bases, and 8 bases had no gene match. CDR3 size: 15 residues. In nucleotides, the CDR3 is TGTGCCAGCTCGCCCCGGGGGGGCGAGACAGATACGCAGTATTTT. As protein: CASSPRGGETDTQYF.

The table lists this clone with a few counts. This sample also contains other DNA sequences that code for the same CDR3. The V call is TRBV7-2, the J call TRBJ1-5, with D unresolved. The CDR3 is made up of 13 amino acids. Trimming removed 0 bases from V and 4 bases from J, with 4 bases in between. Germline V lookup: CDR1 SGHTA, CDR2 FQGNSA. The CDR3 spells CASSLARNQPQHF. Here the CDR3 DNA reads TGTGCCAGCAGCTTAGCCAGAAATCAGCCCCAGCATTTT.

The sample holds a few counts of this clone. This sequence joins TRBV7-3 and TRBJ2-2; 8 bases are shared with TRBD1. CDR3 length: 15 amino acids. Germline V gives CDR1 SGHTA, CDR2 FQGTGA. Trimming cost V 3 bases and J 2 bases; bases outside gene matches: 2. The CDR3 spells CASSFAGGNTGELFF. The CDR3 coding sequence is TGTGCCAGCAGCTTTGCAGGGGGCAACACCGGGGAGCTGTTTTTT.

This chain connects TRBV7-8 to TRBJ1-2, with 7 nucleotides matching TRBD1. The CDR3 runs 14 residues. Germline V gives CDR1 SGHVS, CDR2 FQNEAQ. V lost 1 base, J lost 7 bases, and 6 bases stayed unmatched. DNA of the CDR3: TGTGCCAGCAGCTTAGATGACAGGGTTGCTGGCTACACCTTC. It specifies CASSLDDRVAGYTF.

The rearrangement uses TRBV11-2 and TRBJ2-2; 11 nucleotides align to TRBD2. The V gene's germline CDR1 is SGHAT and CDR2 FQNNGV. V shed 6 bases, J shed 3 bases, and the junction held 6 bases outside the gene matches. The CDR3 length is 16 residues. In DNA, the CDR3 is TGTGCCAGCAGTAGAACTAGCGGGGGATACACCGGGGAGCTGTTTTTT. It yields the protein CASSRTSGGYTGELFF.

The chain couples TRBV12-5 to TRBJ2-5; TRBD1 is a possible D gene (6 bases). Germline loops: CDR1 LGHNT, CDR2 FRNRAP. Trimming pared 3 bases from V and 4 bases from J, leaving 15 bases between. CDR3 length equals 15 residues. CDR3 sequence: CASGFPGWGRETQYF. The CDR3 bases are TGTGCTAGTGGTTTCCCGGGATGGGGGCGAGAGACCCAGTACTTC. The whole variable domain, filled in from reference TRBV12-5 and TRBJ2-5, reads DARVTQTPRHKVTEMGQEVTMRCQPILGHNTVFWYRQTMMQGLELLAYFRNRAPLDDSGMPKDRFSAEMPDATLATLKIQPSEPRDSAVYFCASGFPGWGRETQYFGPGTRLLVL.

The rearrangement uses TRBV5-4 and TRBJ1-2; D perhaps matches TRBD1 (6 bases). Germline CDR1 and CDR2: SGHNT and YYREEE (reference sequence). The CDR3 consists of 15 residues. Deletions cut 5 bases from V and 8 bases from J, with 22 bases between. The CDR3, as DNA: TGTGCCAGCAGACGTCGGGCAGGGGAACTTCCCGGCTACACCTTC. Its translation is CASRRRAGELPGYTF.

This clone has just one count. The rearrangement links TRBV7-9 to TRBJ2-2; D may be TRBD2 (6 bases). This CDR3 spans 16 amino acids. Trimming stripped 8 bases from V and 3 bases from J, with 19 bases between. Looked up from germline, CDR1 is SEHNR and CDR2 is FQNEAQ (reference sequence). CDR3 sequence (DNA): TGTGCCAGCTCGCCCCAGGGACTGGTAGACACCGGGGAGCTGTTTTTT. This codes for CASSPQGLVDTGELFF.

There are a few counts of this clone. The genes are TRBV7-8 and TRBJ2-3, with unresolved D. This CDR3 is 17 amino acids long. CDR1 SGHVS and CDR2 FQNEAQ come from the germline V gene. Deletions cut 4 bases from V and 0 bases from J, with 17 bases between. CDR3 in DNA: TGTGCCAGCAGCTCACCGGAGAGGTTGACTAGCACAGATACGCAGTATTTT. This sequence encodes CASSSPERLTSTDTQYF.

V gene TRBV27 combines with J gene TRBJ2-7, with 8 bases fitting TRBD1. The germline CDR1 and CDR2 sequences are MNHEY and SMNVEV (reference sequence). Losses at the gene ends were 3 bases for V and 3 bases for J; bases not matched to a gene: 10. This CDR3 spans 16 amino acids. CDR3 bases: TGTGCCAGCAGTTTGGTGAGAGGACAGGGCCTCTACGAGCAGTACTTC. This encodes CASSLVRGQGLYEQYF.

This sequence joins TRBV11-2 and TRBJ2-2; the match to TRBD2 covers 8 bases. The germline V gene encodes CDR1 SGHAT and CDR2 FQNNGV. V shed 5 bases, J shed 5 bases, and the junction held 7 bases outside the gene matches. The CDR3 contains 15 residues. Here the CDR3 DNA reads TGTGCCAGCAGCCCCGGGACTAGGGGGACCGGGGAGCTGTTTTTT. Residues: CASSPGTRGTGELFF.